Sequencing of this T cell receptor beta chain was carried out in a study of cytomegalovirus exposure and HLA in healthy donors. Clones were read by immunoSEQ multiplex PCR, and TCRdb kept only the in-frame ones, dropping some. The sample carries some 170,000 clones, more than 75% recorded once. Per germline, CDR1 LGHNT and CDR2 FRNRAP. The junction had 5 bases not matched to a gene; V was cut back by 4 bases and J by 2 bases. This CDR3 is 15 amino acids long. This TCR derives from a woman aged 30 to 39 in good health and CMV-seronegative. J is TRBJ1-3 and V is TRBV12-5, with 7 bases fitting TRBD1. The specimen was PBMCs. CDR3 amino acids: CASGSGDSTGNTIYF. Written as DNA, the CDR3 is TGTGCTAGTGGTTCCGGGGACAGCACTGGAAACACCATATATTTT.